The clone carrying this T cell receptor beta chain appeared a few times. The antigen is unknown. This sample was included in a study of T cell repertoires in cytomegalovirus infection. Whole-study findings and limits: CMV-specific HLA-C-restricted TCR beta clonotypes dominated the ex vivo response.

V lost 1 base and J lost 1, with 16 bases in between. The CDR3 contains 17 residues. A single record per CDR3 protein comes from TCRdb applying MiXCR to the reads. Here the sample spans approximately 100,000 distinct CDR3 sequences, less than 25% being singletons. The origin of this receptor is a human donor in good health (CMV status not recorded). Some clones in this sample may be carry-over from other donors' samples. The J gene is TRBJ1-1, the V gene TRBV12-3 or TRBV12-4; maybe TRBD1 (5 bases). The sample was CD8+ T cells from PBMCs. The CDR3 reads CASSLGWGPKGNTEAFF. As DNA, the CDR3 is TGTGCCAGCAGTTTAGGATGGGGCCCAAAGGGGAACACTGAAGCTTTCTTT.